One sample yielded the 15 T cell receptor beta chains listed below, sequenced in a study of shared T cell receptors in the human thymus. Repertoires were generated with immunoSEQ multiplex PCR, while TCRdb's copy carries only in-frame clones and drops some. The sample records about 660,000 clones, approximately 88% being singletons. Another study also made use of these data, one on human thymus T cells.

The sequenced sample was thymocytes. The receptors originated from a boy in the first two years of life with a congenital heart defect.

V usage is TRBV2 and J usage is TRBJ1-5; 9 nucleotides line up with TRBD1. Germline V CDR1 and CDR2: SNHLY, FYNNEI. The V and J ends lost 4 bases and 7 bases, in that order; junction bases with no gene match: 8. There are 15 residues in the CDR3. Here the CDR3 DNA reads TGTGCCAGCAGTGTGGCCGGGACAGGGAACCAGCCCCAGCATTTT. Amino acids: CASSVAGTGNQPQHF.

The chain couples TRBV10-3 to TRBJ1-2; 10 bases are a match to TRBD1. CDR1 ENHRY and CDR2 SYGVKD come from the germline V gene. The CDR3 totals 15 residues. Losses at the gene ends were 6 bases for V and 2 bases for J; bases not matched to a gene: 6. CDR3 nucleotides: TGTGCCATCAGAGACAGGGGGCGGTGGAACTATGGCTACACCTTC. Residues: CAIRDRGRWNYGYTF.

In DNA, the CDR3 is TGTGCCAGCAGCCCCCCCGGGAGGACTAGCGGTTACAATGAGCAGTTCTTC. Encoded protein: CASSPPGRTSGYNEQFF. V usage is TRBV14 and J usage is TRBJ2-1; TRBD2 aligns across 10 bases. The CDR3 runs 17 residues. With 4 bases clipped from V and 4 bases from J, the junction kept 10 bases outside the gene matches. Germline loops: CDR1 SGHDN, CDR2 FVKESK.

V is TRBV19 and J is TRBJ2-1; TRBD2 matches at 14 bases. The CDR3 covers 16 residues. Germline V CDR1 and CDR2: LNHDA, SQIVND (reference sequence). J lost 9 bases, V lost 10 bases, and 14 bases had no gene match. Here the CDR3 reads CATSGRTSGRKVEQFF. CDR3 coding DNA: TGTGCCACCAGCGGTCGGACTAGCGGGAGGAAGGTTGAGCAGTTCTTC.

The V call is TRBV9, the J call TRBJ2-1; 9 positions match TRBD1. The junction had 6 bases not matched to a gene; V was cut back by 3 bases and J by 5 bases. The CDR3 spans 15 residues. Germline assignment: CDR1 SGDLS and CDR2 YYNGEE. This CDR3 is CASSAPDRGDNEQFF. In DNA form, the CDR3 reads TGTGCCAGCAGCGCACCGGACAGGGGTGACAATGAGCAGTTCTTC.

DNA for the CDR3: TGTGCCATCAGTGAGTCGTGCGGGAGGGCGGGAGATACGCAGTATTTT. This gives the protein CAISESCGRAGDTQYF. This sequence joins TRBV10-3 and TRBJ2-3, with TRBD2 matching over 9 bases. The V and J ends lost 0 bases and 5 bases, in that order; junction bases with no gene match: 6. Germline-derived CDR1 and CDR2 are ENHRY and SYGVKD. The CDR3 is 16 amino acids.

The chain uses TRBV15 and TRBJ1-4, with D possibly matching TRBD1 (5 bases). The CDR3 totals 12 residues. Deletions cut 1 base from V and 12 bases from J, with 9 bases between. The germline gives CDR1 LNHNV, CDR2 YYDKDF (reference sequence). The CDR3 is CATSRAGGELFF. The CDR3 region has the DNA TGTGCCACCAGCAGAGCGGGAGGGGAACTGTTTTTT.

The chain recombines TRBV9 with TRBJ2-1, with D maybe TRBD1 (5 bases). The CDR3 is made up of 17 amino acids. Trimming cost V 4 bases and J 0 bases, with 17 bases left between them. Per the germline V gene, CDR1 is SGDLS and CDR2 is YYNGEE. The CDR3 DNA sequence: TGTGCCAGCAGCCCCCCCTCAGGGCGGAGCTCCTACAATGAGCAGTTCTTC. Translation gives CASSPPSGRSSYNEQFF.

The chain is built from TRBV19 and TRBJ2-1; 13 bases line up with TRBD2. Germline loops: CDR1 LNHDA, CDR2 SQIVND (reference sequence). This CDR3 has 17 residues. V was clipped by 9 bases and J by 3 bases; unmatched bases: 11. Here the CDR3 DNA reads TGTGCCAGGGAACTAGCGGGAGGGCCGATACACTACAATGAGCAGTTCTTC. Protein: CARELAGGPIHYNEQFF. Supplemented by reference TRBV19 and TRBJ2-1, the full variable domain reads DGGITQSPKYLFRKEGQNVTLSCEQNLNHDAMYWYRQDPGQGLRLIYYSQIVNDFQKGDIAEGYSVSREKKESFPLTVTSAQKNPTAFYLCARELAGGPIHYNEQFFGPGTRLTVL.

The chain is built from TRBV5-1 and TRBJ2-1; 7 nucleotides align to TRBD2. V gave up 3 bases and J gave up 4 bases; unmatched junction bases: 10. Germline values: CDR1 SGHRS, CDR2 YFSETQ. CDR3 length: 16 amino acids. Here the CDR3 reads CASSSSGLADYNEQFF. CDR3 DNA sequence: TGCGCCAGCAGCTCCTCGGGGCTAGCGGATTACAATGAGCAGTTCTTC.

The chain links TRBV28 to TRBJ2-7, with 9 bases fitting TRBD2. Germline values: CDR1 MDHEN, CDR2 SYDVKM. This CDR3 contains 14 residues. The J segment lost 6 bases and the V segment lost 3 bases, leaving 6 bases of the junction unmatched. CDR3 residues: CASSFGTSLSEQYF. In DNA, the CDR3 is TGTGCCAGCAGTTTCGGGACTAGCTTATCCGAGCAGTACTTC.

This chain uses TRBV19 with TRBJ2-1, with D tentatively TRBD2 (6 bases). CDR3 length equals 16 residues. V was trimmed by 7 bases and J by 6 bases, leaving 22 bases between them. The germline CDR1 and CDR2 sequences are LNHDA and SQIVND (reference sequence). This chain's CDR3 is CASTSTPGPAGNEQFF. The CDR3 DNA reads as TGTGCCAGTACCTCAACACCGGGACCAGCGGGCAATGAGCAGTTCTTC.

This clone was found a few times. The J gene is TRBJ1-1, the V gene TRBV5-8, with D uncertain. The V gene's germline CDR1 is SGHTS and CDR2 YDEGEE. The CDR3 covers 14 residues. V lost 1 base and J lost 0, with 7 bases in between. As DNA, the CDR3 is TGTGCCAGCAGCTTGCCCCAGTTGAACACTGAAGCTTTCTTT. Encoded protein: CASSLPQLNTEAFF.

The chain is built from TRBV5-1 and TRBJ2-5; 9 nucleotides match TRBD2. CDR3 length equals 14 residues. The germline CDR1 and CDR2 sequences are SGHRS and YFSETQ. Trimming at V came to 0 bases and at J to 7 bases, leaving 4 bases not matched to a gene. Written as DNA, the CDR3 is TGCGCCAGCAGCTTGGCCGAGACTAGCGGGACCCAGTACTTC. Translation: CASSLAETSGTQYF.

The V and J genes are TRBV28 and TRBJ2-7; perhaps TRBD1 as D (6 bases). The V end was cut by 5 bases, the J end by 2 bases, with 16 bases between. The CDR3 covers 15 residues. Germline V gene data show CDR1 as MDHEN and CDR2 as SYDVKM. The CDR3 DNA reads as TGTGCCAGCAGTCTCGACAGGCTCCCTGCCTACGAGCAGTACTTC. Its translation: CASSLDRLPAYEQYF.